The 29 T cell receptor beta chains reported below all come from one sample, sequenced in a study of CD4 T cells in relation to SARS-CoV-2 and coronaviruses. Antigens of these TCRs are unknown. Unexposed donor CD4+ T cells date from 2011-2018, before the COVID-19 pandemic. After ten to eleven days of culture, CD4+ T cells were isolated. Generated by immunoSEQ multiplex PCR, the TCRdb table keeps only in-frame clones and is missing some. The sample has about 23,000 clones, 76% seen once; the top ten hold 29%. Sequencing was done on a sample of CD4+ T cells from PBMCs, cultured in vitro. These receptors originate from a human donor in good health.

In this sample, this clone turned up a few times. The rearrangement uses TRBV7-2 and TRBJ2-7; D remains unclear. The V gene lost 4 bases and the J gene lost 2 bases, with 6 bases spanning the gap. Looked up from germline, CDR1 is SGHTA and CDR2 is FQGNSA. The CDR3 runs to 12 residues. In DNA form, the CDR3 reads TGTGCCAGCAGCTCCTTTCCCTACGAGCAGTACTTC. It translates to CASSSFPYEQYF.

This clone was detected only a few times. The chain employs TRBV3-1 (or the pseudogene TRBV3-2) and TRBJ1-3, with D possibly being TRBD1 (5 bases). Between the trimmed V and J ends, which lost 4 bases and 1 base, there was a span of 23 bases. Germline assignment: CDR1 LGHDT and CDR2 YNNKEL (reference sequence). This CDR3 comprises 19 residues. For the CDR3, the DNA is TGTGCCAGCAGCCGATATGATCAGGGCATGAGGTCGTCTGGAAACACCATATATTTT. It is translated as CASSRYDQGMRSSGNTIYF.

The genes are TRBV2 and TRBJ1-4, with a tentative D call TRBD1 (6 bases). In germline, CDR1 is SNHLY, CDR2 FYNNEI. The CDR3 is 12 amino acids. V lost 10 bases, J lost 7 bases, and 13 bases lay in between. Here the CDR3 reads CANRPDSEKLFF. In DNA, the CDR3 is TGTGCCAACCGACCGGACAGTGAAAAACTGTTTTTT.

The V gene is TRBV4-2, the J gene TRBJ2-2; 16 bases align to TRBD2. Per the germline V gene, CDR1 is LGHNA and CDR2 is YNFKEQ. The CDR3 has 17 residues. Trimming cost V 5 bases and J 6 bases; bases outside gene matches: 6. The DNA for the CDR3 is TGTGCCAGCAGCGTGGGACTAGCGGGAGGGCTGGCCGGGGAGCTGTTTTTT. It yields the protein CASSVGLAGGLAGELFF.

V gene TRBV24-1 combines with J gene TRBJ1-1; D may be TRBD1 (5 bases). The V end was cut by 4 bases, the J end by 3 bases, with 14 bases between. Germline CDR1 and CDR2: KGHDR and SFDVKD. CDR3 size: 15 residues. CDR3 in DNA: TGTGCCACCAGTGACCAAAGGGACGGCGACACTGAAGCTTTCTTT. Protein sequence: CATSDQRDGDTEAFF.

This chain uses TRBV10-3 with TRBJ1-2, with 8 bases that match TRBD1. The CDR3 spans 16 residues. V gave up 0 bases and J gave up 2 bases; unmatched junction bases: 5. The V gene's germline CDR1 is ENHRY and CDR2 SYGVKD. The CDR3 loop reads CAISESQGAGNYGYTF. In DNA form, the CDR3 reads TGTGCCATCAGTGAGTCTCAGGGGGCGGGAAACTATGGCTACACCTTC.

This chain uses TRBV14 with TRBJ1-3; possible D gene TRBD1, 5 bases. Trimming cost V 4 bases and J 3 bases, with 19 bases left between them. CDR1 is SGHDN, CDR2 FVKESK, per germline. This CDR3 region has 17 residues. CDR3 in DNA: TGTGCCAGCAGCCCGTTGGGAGGGGCGGCGGGTGGAAACACCATATATTTT. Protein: CASSPLGGAAGGNTIYF.

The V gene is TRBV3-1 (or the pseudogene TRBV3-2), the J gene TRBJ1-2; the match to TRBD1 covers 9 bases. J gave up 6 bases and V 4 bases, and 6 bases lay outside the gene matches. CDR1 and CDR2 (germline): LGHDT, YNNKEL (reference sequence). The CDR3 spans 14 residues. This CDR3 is CASSLIGQGHGYTF. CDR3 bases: TGTGCCAGCAGCCTAATAGGACAGGGGCATGGCTACACCTTC.

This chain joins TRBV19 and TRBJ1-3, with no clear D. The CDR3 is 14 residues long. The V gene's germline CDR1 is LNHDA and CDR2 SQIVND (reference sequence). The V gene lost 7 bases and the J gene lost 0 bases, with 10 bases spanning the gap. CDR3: CASMRVSSGNTIYF. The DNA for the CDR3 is TGTGCCAGTATGAGGGTGAGCTCTGGAAACACCATATATTTT.

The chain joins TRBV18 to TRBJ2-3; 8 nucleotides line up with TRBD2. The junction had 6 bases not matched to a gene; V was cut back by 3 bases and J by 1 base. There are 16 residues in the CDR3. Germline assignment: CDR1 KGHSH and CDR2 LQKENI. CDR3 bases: TGTGCCAGCTCACCCTCAGCGGGAGTTGGCACAGATACGCAGTATTTT. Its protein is CASSPSAGVGTDTQYF.

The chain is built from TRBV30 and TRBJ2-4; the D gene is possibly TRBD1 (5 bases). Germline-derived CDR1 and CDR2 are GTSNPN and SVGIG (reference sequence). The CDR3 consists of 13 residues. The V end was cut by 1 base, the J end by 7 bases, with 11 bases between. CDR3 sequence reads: CAWSAESGNIQYF. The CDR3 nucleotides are TGTGCCTGGAGTGCAGAATCAGGGAACATTCAGTACTTC.

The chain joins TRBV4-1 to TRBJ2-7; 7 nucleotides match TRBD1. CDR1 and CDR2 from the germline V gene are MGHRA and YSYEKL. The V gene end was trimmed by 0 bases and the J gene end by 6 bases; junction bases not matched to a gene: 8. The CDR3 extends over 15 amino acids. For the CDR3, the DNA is TGCGCCAGCAGCCAAGAAGTTACAGGGGACAGCGAGCAGTACTTC. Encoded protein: CASSQEVTGDSEQYF.

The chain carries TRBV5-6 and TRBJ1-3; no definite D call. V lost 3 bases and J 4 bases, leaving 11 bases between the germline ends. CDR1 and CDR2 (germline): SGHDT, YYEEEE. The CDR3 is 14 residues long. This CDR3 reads CASSSWGYGNTIYF. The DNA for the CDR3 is TGTGCCAGCAGCTCTTGGGGTTACGGAAACACCATATATTTT.

The CDR3 coding sequence is TGTGCCAGCAGCTTGGCTAGCGGGAGTGGCGAGACCCAGTACTTC. It specifies CASSLASGSGETQYF. The V call is TRBV5-4, the J call TRBJ2-5, with 10 bases lining up with TRBD2. Germline-derived CDR1 and CDR2 are SGHNT and YYREEE (reference sequence). This CDR3 contains 15 residues. V trimming: 0 bases; J trimming: 5 bases; junction bases outside the gene matches: 4.

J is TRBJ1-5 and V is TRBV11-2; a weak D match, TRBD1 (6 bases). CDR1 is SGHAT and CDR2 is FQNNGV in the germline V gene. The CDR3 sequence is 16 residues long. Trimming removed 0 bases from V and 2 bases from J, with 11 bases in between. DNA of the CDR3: TGTGCCAGCAGCTTAGACAGGGGCGTCGGCAATCAGCCCCAGCATTTT. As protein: CASSLDRGVGNQPQHF.

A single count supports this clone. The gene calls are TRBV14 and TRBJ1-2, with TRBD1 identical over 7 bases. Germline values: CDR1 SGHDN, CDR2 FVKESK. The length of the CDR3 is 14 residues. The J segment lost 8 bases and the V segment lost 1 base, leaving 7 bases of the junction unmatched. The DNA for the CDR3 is TGTGCCAGCAGCCAAGCGGCCTACAGGGGCGGCTACACCTTC. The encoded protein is CASSQAAYRGGYTF.

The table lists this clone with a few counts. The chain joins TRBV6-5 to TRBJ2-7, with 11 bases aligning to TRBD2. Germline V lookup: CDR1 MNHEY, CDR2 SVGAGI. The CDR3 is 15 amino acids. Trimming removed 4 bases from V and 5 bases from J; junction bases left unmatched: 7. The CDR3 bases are TGTGCCAGCAGTTTAACTAGCGGGAGTTCCCACGAGCAGTACTTC. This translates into CASSLTSGSSHEQYF.

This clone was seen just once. In nucleotides, the CDR3 is TGCGCCAGCTCCAATCCCGGGACGGTGCGTCAAGAGACCCAGTACTTC. Translated, it gives CASSNPGTVRQETQYF. The chain has TRBV5-1 and TRBJ2-5; possibly TRBD1 or TRBD2 for D (5 bases each). This CDR3 contains 16 residues. Trimming took 7 bases from V and 2 from J, leaving 21 bases between them. In germline, CDR1 is SGHRS, CDR2 YFSETQ.

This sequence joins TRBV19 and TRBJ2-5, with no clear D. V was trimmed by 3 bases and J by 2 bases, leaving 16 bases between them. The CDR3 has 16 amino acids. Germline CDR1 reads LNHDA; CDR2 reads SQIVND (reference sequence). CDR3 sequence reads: CASSMGSAGSQETQYF. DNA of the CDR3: TGTGCCAGTAGTATGGGTTCGGCAGGAAGTCAAGAGACCCAGTACTTC.

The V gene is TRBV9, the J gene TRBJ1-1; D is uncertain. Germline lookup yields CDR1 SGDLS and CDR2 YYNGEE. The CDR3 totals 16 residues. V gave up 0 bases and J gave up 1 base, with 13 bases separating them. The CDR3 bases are TGTGCCAGCAGCGTAGAGGGTCGACGGAAGAACACTGAAGCTTTCTTT. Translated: CASSVEGRRKNTEAFF.

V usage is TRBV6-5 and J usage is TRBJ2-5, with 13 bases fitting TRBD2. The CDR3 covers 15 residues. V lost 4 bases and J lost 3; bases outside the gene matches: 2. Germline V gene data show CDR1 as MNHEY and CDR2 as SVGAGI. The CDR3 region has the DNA TGTGCCAGCAGTTCCGGACTAGCGGGAGAAGAGACCCAGTACTTC. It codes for CASSSGLAGEETQYF.

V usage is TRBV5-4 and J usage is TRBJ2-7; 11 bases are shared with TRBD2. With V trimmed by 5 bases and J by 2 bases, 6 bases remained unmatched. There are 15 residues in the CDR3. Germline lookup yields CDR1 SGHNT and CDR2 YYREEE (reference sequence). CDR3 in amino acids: CASSYGLAGPYEQYF. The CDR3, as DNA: TGTGCCAGCAGTTATGGACTAGCGGGCCCCTACGAGCAGTACTTC.

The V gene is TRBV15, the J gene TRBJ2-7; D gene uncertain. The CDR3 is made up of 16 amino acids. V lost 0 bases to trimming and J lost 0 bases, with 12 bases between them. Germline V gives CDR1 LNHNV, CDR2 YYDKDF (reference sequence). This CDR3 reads CATSRDRPSSSYEQYF. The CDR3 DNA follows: TGTGCCACCAGCAGAGATCGGCCCAGTAGCTCCTACGAGCAGTACTTC.

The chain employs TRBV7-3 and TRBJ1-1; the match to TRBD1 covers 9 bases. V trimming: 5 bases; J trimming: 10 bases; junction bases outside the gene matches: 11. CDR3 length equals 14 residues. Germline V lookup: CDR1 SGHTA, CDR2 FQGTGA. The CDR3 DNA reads TGTGCCAGCAGCCCGCAGGGGACAGGGCCGTCAGCTTTCTTT. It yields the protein CASSPQGTGPSAFF.

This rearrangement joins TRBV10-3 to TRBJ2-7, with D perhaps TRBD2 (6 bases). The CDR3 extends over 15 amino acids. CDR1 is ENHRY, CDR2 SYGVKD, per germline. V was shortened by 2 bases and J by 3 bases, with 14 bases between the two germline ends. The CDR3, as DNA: TGTGCCATCAGTGAGCCCCGGGACTTAGTCTACGAGCAGTACTTC. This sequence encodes CAISEPRDLVYEQYF.

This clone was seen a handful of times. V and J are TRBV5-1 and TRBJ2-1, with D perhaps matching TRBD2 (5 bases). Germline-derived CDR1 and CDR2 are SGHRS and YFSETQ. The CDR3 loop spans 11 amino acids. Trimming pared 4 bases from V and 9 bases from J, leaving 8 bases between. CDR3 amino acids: CASSLEGEQFF. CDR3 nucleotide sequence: TGCGCCAGCAGCCTAGAGGGTGAGCAGTTCTTC.

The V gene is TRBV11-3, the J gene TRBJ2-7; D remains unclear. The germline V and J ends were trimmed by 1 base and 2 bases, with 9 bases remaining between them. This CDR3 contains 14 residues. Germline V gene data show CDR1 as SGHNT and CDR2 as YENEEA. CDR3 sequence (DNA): TGTGCCAGCAGCTTAGGTGTCCACCCCTACGAGCAGTACTTC. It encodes CASSLGVHPYEQYF.

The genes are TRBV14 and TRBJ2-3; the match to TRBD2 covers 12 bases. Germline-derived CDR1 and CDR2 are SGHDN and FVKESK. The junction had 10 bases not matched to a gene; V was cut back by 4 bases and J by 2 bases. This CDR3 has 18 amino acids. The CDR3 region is CASSRSAGLAGHTDTQYF. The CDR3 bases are TGTGCCAGCAGCCGATCCGCCGGACTAGCGGGACACACAGATACGCAGTATTTT.

As DNA, the CDR3 is TGTGCCAGCAGCGCCGAAGGCGGGAGGGGGAATGAGCAGTTCTTC. Protein sequence: CASSAEGGRGNEQFF. The J gene is TRBJ2-1, the V gene TRBV2, with TRBD2 matching 9 bases. Germline CDR1 SNHLY, CDR2 FYNNEI. J gave up 7 bases and V 6 bases, and 10 bases lay outside the gene matches. The CDR3 contains 15 residues.